These T cell receptor beta chains were read from a single sample in a study of somatic mutations in T cells in chronic GVHD. TCRdb's table, derived via immunoSEQ multiplex PCR, lists solely in-frame clones and lacks some. This repertoire shows about 14,000 clones, roughly 78% found once; its top ten account for roughly 32%. The sequenced material came from Vbeta20-negative CD4+ T cells from blood. These receptor sequences come from a male patient aged 45-59 years with chronic graft-versus-host disease. The graft donor may account for some of the T cells. The CDR3 runs from the conserved cysteine through the conserved F or W. The D gene is left open where the match is weak. Size tells how often a clone was seen (once, few, many) or the class of an expanded clone, and some rows leave it out.

clone_size	v_call	j_call	d_call	cdr3_aa	cdr3_nt
.	TRBV2	TRBJ2-7	TRBD1	CASRTDRTSYEQYF	TGTGCCAGCAGGACGGACAGGACCTCCTACGAGCAGTACTTC
.	TRBV2	TRBJ2-1	TRBD1	CASSRDRGSNEQFF	TGTGCCAGCAGTAGGGACAGGGGAAGCAATGAGCAGTTCTTC
.	TRBV5-8	TRBJ2-7	TRBD1	CASSVGRGIYEQYF	TGTGCCAGCAGCGTGGGCAGGGGGATCTACGAGCAGTACTTC
.	TRBV7-2	TRBJ2-5	TRBD2	CASSPGVAGVINQETQYF	TGTGCCAGCAGCCCCGGGGTAGCGGGGGTCATTAATCAAGAGACCCAGTACTTC
.	TRBV9	TRBJ1-1	TRBD1	CASSVDRGRDTEAFF	TGTGCCAGCAGCGTAGACAGGGGGCGCGACACTGAAGCTTTCTTT
.	TRBV6-5	TRBJ1-5	TRBD1	CASSLGQGAGQPQHF	TGTGCCAGCAGTTTGGGACAGGGGGCTGGTCAGCCCCAGCATTTT
.	TRBV6-1	TRBJ1-2	.	CASSGTYGVPNYGYTF	TGTGCCAGCAGTGGGACATATGGGGTCCCGAACTATGGCTACACCTTC
.	TRBV6-1	TRBJ2-5	TRBD2	CASSPSGRGAETQYF	TGTGCCAGCAGTCCCTCAGGGCGGGGGGCAGAGACCCAGTACTTC
.	TRBV27	TRBJ1-6	TRBD1	CASSLGTGYNSPLHF	TGTGCCAGCAGTTTAGGGACAGGGTATAATTCACCCCTCCACTTT
.	TRBV5-6	TRBJ2-2	.	CASSLAVRFTNTGELFF	TGTGCCAGCAGCTTGGCCGTCAGGTTTACTAACACCGGGGAGCTGTTTTTT
.	TRBV7-2	TRBJ1-2	TRBD1	CASSPQLQGSAIGYTF	TGTGCCAGCAGCCCGCAGTTACAGGGGTCGGCGATTGGCTACACCTTC
.	TRBV11-3	TRBJ2-1	.	CASSLPPRNNEQFF	TGTGCCAGCAGCTTACCACCCAGGAACAATGAGCAGTTCTTC
.	TRBV4-2	TRBJ2-7	TRBD1	CASSQALIRDRDAYEQYF	TGTGCCAGCAGCCAAGCCTTGATAAGGGACAGGGATGCCTACGAGCAGTACTTC
once	TRBV18	TRBJ1-1	.	CASSRGTGTTNTEAFF	TGTGCCAGCTCACGAGGAACAGGGACCACGAACACTGAAGCTTTCTTT
few	TRBV9	TRBJ2-7	.	CASSVTAGPYEQYF	TGTGCCAGCAGCGTAACGGCAGGTCCCTACGAGCAGTACTTC
.	TRBV7-2	TRBJ2-1	.	CASSWTTPGLGNEQFF	TGTGCCAGCAGCTGGACTACCCCAGGGCTCGGGAATGAGCAGTTCTTC
few	TRBV4-1	TRBJ2-1	.	CASSQGSAGINEQFF	TGCGCCAGCAGCCAAGGATCGGCGGGAATAAATGAGCAGTTCTTC
.	TRBV28	TRBJ1-2	TRBD1	CASGGTGKGYTF	TGTGCATCCGGCGGGACAGGGAAAGGCTACACCTTC
.	TRBV9	TRBJ2-7	.	CASSVGWMAAAYEQYF	TGTGCCAGCAGCGTAGGTTGGATGGCGGCCGCCTACGAGCAGTACTTC
few	TRBV19	TRBJ1-2	.	CASSPGPYGYTF	TGTGCCAGTAGTCCCGGTCCCTATGGCTACACCTTC
.	TRBV6-5	TRBJ2-7	.	CASRGGTYEQYF	TGTGCCAGCAGGGGGGGAACCTACGAGCAGTACTTC